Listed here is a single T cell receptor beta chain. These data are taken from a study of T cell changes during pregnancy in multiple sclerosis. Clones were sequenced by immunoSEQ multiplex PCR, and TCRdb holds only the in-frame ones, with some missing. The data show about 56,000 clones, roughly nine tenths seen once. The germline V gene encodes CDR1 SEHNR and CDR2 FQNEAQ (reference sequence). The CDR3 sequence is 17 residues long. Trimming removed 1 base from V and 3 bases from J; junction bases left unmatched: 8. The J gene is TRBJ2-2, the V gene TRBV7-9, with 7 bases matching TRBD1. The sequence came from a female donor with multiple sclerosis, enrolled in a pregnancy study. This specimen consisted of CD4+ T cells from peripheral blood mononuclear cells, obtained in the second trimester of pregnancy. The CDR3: CASSLGLRTGDTGELFF. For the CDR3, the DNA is TGTGCCAGCAGCTTAGGGCTACGGACAGGTGACACCGGGGAGCTGTTTTTT.